This TCR beta chain stems from a study of post-analysis software for immune sequencing data. In the study overall: Some patients lacked subtype; others had relapsing-remitting, secondary progressive or progressive-relapsing disease. The study's findings and limits: F-measure co-clustering was strong for batch-matched samples. Included in a set of several TRBV segments more frequent in patients than controls were TRBV5-6, TRBV5-1 and TRBV20-1. Compared against controls, patients with multiple sclerosis displayed significantly lower normalized Chao1 diversity.

TCR beta libraries were prepared from cDNA with unique molecular identifiers. When 1 to 10 million T cells were used, they gave hundreds of thousands of cDNA molecules. TCRdb reprocessed the PCR reads with MiXCR, giving one entry per CDR3 protein. The sample lists a few hundred thousand distinct CDR3 sequences, 30% to 45% occurring once. In regard to this clonotype: Its antigen is currently unknown.

Trimming cost V 0 bases and J 0 bases; bases outside gene matches: 3. Germline V lookup: CDR1 SGHKS, CDR2 YYEKEE (reference sequence). The CDR3 consists of 15 residues. This clonotype was obtained from a girl aged 2 to 9 with multiple sclerosis. V usage is TRBV5-5 and J usage is TRBJ2-7, with 7 positions matching TRBD1. Sequenced material: blood. The CDR3 protein is CASSLVTGSSYEQYF. In DNA, the CDR3 is TGTGCCAGCAGCTTGGTGACAGGGTCCTCCTACGAGCAGTACTTC.